This T cell receptor beta chain was profiled in a study of post-analysis software for immune sequencing data. Study observations and caveats: In patients, roughly five TRBV segments were more frequent than in controls, with TRBV5-6, TRBV5-1 and TRBV20-1 among them. Normalized Chao1 diversity was significantly lower in multiple sclerosis patients than in controls. Samples sharing a preparation batch grouped tightly together when assessed by F measure.

With V trimmed by 0 bases and J by 1 base, 4 bases remained unmatched. This CDR3 contains 15 residues. Germline V lookup: CDR1 GTSNPN, CDR2 SVGIG (reference sequence). As regards this clonotype: The antigen is undetermined.

The TCR beta cDNA libraries carried unique molecular identifiers. Using its own MiXCR run on the PCR reads, TCRdb lists one record per CDR3 protein. The repertoire includes 600,000 to 750,000 distinct CDR3 sequences, 55% to 60% of them detected once, and around 11% sits in the top ten. This receptor was identified in a girl aged 2-10 years with multiple sclerosis. The J gene is TRBJ2-3, the V gene TRBV30; TRBD1 matches at 7 bases. The sequencing input was blood. CDR3 sequence reads: CAWSVIGQGTDTQYF. CDR3 coding DNA: TGTGCCTGGAGTGTAATCGGACAGGGCACAGATACGCAGTATTTT.